The 16 T cell receptor beta chains below all came from one sample that was sequenced in a study of CD8+ T cells in alopecia areata (dated by TCRdb to 2017 to 2018). This sample's time point label indicates: less than 30 weeks on oral tofacitinib. Per the publication, the treatment or condition label means: oral pan-JAK inhibitor, 5-10 mg twice daily. The method was the immunoSEQ multiplex PCR assay. RNA was extracted from all samples and reverse transcribed into cDNA as template for TCR sequencing. Held by TCRdb, this immuneACCESS table contains in-frame sequences only and omits some clones. Under half of the omission traces to an unresolved V gene where checked; the cause of the rest is unknown. This sample gives under 350,000 clones in total; 58% of them show up just once. Around 1.8% of the sample goes to the ten largest clones. The starting material was CD4+ T cells sorted from blood, obtained at week 24, from a patient treated with tofacitinib. Every receptor here comes from a human donor with alopecia areata.

The V and J genes are TRBV5-4 and TRBJ2-7; D not resolved. The length of the CDR3 is 13 residues. The V end lost 6 bases, the J end lost 0 bases, and 10 bases lay between the germline ends. Germline V CDR1 and CDR2: SGHNT, YYREEE (reference sequence). The CDR3 bases are TGTGCCAGCACCTCCGGAACCTCCTACGAGCAGTACTTC. It yields the protein CASTSGTSYEQYF.

The count of this clone is one. The CDR3 spells CAWREGPWAPQHF. The CDR3 nucleotides read TGTGCCTGGAGAGAGGGCCCTTGGGCGCCCCAGCATTTT. The J gene is TRBJ1-5, the V gene TRBV30; D remains unclear. Per germline, CDR1 GTSNPN and CDR2 SVGIG (reference sequence). V lost 3 bases and J lost 9, with 15 bases in between. The CDR3 covers 13 residues.

The chain uses TRBV29-1 and TRBJ2-5; D perhaps matches TRBD1 (6 bases). With 3 bases removed from V and 2 bases from J, the gap between germline ends came to 22 bases. Looked up from germline, CDR1 is SQVTM and CDR2 is ANQGSEA. The length of the CDR3 is 17 residues. The CDR3 spells CSVDVGQNQLVQETQYF. The CDR3 DNA is TGCAGCGTTGATGTGGGACAAAACCAACTAGTTCAAGAGACCCAGTACTTC.

This clone has just one count. This chain uses TRBV19 with TRBJ1-2, with TRBD1 as a possible D gene (5 bases). This CDR3 comprises 13 residues. Germline V lookup: CDR1 LNHDA, CDR2 SQIVND (reference sequence). V dropped 7 bases and J dropped 7 bases, with 16 bases sitting between them. CDR3 nucleotide sequence: TGTGCCAGTACCTTTCCCAGGGCTGGTGGCTACACCTTC. It translates to CASTFPRAGGYTF.

The chain couples TRBV4-1 to TRBJ2-3; no reliable D call. The V and J ends lost 2 bases and 6 bases respectively, with 12 bases between them. The CDR3 is 14 amino acids. The germline V gene has CDR1 MGHRA and CDR2 YSYEKL. In DNA, the CDR3 is TGCGCCAGCAGCCAAAGCTCCCTCCCGGATACGCAGTATTTT. This sequence encodes CASSQSSLPDTQYF.

This clone was recorded at least ten times. V is TRBV15 and J is TRBJ1-6; 9 positions agree with TRBD1. Germline CDR1 LNHNV, CDR2 YYDKDF (reference sequence). The CDR3 runs to 17 residues. The J segment lost 11 bases and the V segment lost 0 bases, leaving 11 bases of the junction unmatched. The chain's CDR3 is CATSREGGQGSRPPLHF. CDR3 bases: TGTGCCACCAGCAGAGAAGGAGGACAGGGGTCGAGGCCACCCCTCCACTTT.

V usage is TRBV6-6 and J usage is TRBJ2-5; the D gene could be TRBD1 or TRBD2 (5 bases each). The V end lost 5 bases, the J end lost 5 bases, and 12 bases lay between the germline ends. The CDR3 totals 13 residues. CDR1 is MNHNY, CDR2 SVGAGI, per germline (reference sequence). DNA for the CDR3: TGTGCCAGCAGTCGGGACCCCACGGAGACCCAGTACTTC. Its translation: CASSRDPTETQYF.

V and J are TRBV6-5 and TRBJ1-2, with D possibly matching TRBD1 (5 bases). CDR3 size: 12 residues. Germline V CDR1 and CDR2: MNHEY, SVGAGI. The V gene lost 6 bases and the J gene lost 8 bases, with 13 bases spanning the gap. Written as DNA, the CDR3 is TGTGCCAGCAGGTCAAGGGGTTGGGGCTACACCTTC. Translation gives CASRSRGWGYTF.

The CDR3 nucleotides are TGTGCCAGCAGCTTAGTGGCACCTGCGAACACCGGGGAGCTGTTTTTT. It translates to CASSLVAPANTGELFF. The chain joins TRBV7-2 to TRBJ2-2; no clear D gene. Germline V gene sequence: CDR1 SGHTA, CDR2 FQGNSA. The CDR3 spans 16 residues. The ends were cut back, 1 base at V and 0 bases at J, with 9 bases in the middle.

V is TRBV27 and J is TRBJ2-6, with a weak D call TRBD1 (6 bases). The CDR3 runs 18 residues. The V end was cut by 2 bases, the J end by 0 bases, with 14 bases between. Germline V lookup: CDR1 MNHEY, CDR2 SMNVEV (reference sequence). DNA of the CDR3: TGTGCCAGCAGTTTACACGCAGGACAGAGCTCTGGGGCCAACGTCCTGACTTTC. Translated, it gives CASSLHAGQSSGANVLTF.

The chain carries TRBV2 and TRBJ2-5, with a weak D call TRBD1 (7 bases). CDR1 is SNHLY and CDR2 is FYNNEI in the germline V gene. The CDR3 totals 14 residues. Trimming cost V 7 bases and J 2 bases, with 14 bases left between them. The CDR3 DNA follows: TGTGCCAGCAATGCGCAGGGGGGACAAGAGACCCAGTACTTC. Translated, it gives CASNAQGGQETQYF.

The chain recombines TRBV29-1 with TRBJ1-1; D gene unclear. Germline assignment: CDR1 SQVTM and CDR2 ANQGSEA. The CDR3 spans 14 residues. In DNA, the CDR3 is TGCTTCGCTAATCGCCCCGATAAGAGCACTGAAGCTTTCTTT. Residues: CFANRPDKSTEAFF.

This clone was counted a few times. The V call is TRBV5-4, the J call TRBJ2-7; 11 bases line up with TRBD1. The CDR3 totals 14 residues. Losses at the gene ends were 6 bases for V and 5 bases for J; bases not matched to a gene: 7. Per the germline V gene, CDR1 is SGHNT and CDR2 is YYREEE (reference sequence). The CDR3 region has the DNA TGTGCCAGCACCGAGGGACAGGGGGGAGACGAGCAGTACTTC. Its protein is CASTEGQGGDEQYF.

The chain has TRBV29-1 and TRBJ2-7; TRBD1 matches 7 bases. Trimming removed 3 bases from V and 0 bases from J; junction bases left unmatched: 11. The CDR3 has 16 residues. Germline V gene lookup returns CDR1 SQVTM and CDR2 ANQGSEA. CDR3 amino acids: CSVDFQQGPRSYEQYF. In DNA, the CDR3 is TGCAGCGTTGACTTCCAACAGGGGCCCCGCTCCTACGAGCAGTACTTC.

This clone was observed a handful of times. The chain has TRBV29-1 and TRBJ1-1; D is unclear. Germline assignment: CDR1 SQVTM and CDR2 ANQGSEA. This CDR3 is 13 amino acids long. V was pared by 6 bases and J by 4 bases, with 15 bases between. The CDR3 here is CSVARSPLTEAFF. CDR3 nucleotide sequence: TGCAGCGTAGCTCGGTCGCCGCTCACTGAAGCTTTCTTT.

The CDR3 sequence is CASSANRDSQETQYF. The CDR3 DNA reads as TGTGCCAGCTCGGCGAACCGGGACAGCCAAGAGACCCAGTACTTC. This sequence joins TRBV18 and TRBJ2-5; 7 bases are shared with TRBD1. CDR1 is KGHSH, CDR2 LQKENI, per germline. This CDR3 is built from 15 residues. The trim removed 6 bases at V and 1 base at J, leaving 8 bases unmatched.